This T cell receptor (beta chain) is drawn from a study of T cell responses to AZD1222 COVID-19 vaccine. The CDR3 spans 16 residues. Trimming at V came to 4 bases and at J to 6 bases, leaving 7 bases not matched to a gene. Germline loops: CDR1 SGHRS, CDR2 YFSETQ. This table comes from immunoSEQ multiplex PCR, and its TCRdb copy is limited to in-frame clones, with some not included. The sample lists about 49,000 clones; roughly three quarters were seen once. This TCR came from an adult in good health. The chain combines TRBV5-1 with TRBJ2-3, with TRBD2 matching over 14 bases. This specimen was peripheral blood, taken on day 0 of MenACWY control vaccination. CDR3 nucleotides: TGCGCCAGCAGCCCTGGACTAGCGGGGGGTAGGGATACGCAGTATTTT. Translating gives CASSPGLAGGRDTQYF.